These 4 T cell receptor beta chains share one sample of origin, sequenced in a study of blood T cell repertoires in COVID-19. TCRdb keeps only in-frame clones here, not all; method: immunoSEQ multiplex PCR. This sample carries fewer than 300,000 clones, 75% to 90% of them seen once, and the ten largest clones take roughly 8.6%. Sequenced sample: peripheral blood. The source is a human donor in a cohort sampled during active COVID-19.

The CDR3 coding sequence is TGTGCCAGTAGTATAGGGACAGGGGGGGGGACAGATACGCAGTATTTT. It yields the protein CASSIGTGGGTDTQYF. V gene TRBV19 combines with J gene TRBJ2-3; TRBD1 agrees at 10 bases. The CDR3 sequence is 16 residues long. In germline, CDR1 is LNHDA, CDR2 SQIVND (reference sequence). V lost 1 base, J lost 3 bases, and 4 bases stayed unmatched.

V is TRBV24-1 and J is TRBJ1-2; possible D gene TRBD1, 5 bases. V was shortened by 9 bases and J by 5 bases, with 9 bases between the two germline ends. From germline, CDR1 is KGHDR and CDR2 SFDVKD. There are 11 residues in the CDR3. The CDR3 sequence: CATDSKYGYTF. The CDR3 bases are TGTGCCACCGACAGCAAGTATGGCTACACCTTC.

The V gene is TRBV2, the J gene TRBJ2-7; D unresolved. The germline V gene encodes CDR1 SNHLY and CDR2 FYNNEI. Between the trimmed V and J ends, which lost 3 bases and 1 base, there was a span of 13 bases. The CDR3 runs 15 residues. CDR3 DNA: TGTGCCAGCAGTGAGTTAGGAGTCAGATCCTACGAGCAGTACTTC. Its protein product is CASSELGVRSYEQYF. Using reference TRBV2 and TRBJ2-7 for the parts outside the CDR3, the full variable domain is EPEVTQTPSHQVTQMGQEVILRCVPISNHLYFYWYRQILGQKVEFLVSFYNNEISEKSEIFDDQFSVERPDGSNFTLKIRSTKLEDSAMYFCASSELGVRSYEQYFGPGTRLTVT.

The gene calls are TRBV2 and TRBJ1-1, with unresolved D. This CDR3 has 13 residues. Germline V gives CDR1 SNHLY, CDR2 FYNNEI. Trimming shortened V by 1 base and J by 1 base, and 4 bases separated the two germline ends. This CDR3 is CASSEDRNTEAFF. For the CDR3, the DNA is TGTGCCAGCAGTGAAGACAGGAACACTGAAGCTTTCTTT.